The 26 T cell receptor beta chains listed next were all sequenced from one sample in a study of blood T cell repertoires in COVID-19. Repertoires were generated with immunoSEQ multiplex PCR, while TCRdb's copy carries only in-frame clones and drops some. The repertoire holds about 70,000 clones, more than 70% seen once, with about 1.4% in the top ten. Sequenced: peripheral blood. The receptor set was obtained from a human donor in a cohort sampled during active COVID-19.

The V and J genes are TRBV19 and TRBJ2-5; possible D gene TRBD2, 5 bases. This CDR3 has 14 amino acids. Deletions cut 7 bases from V and 5 bases from J, with 17 bases between. Germline V lookup: CDR1 LNHDA, CDR2 SQIVND (reference sequence). CDR3 amino acids: CASKSDERGETQYF. As DNA, the CDR3 is TGTGCCAGTAAATCGGATGAAAGAGGGGAGACCCAGTACTTC.

The gene calls are TRBV28 and TRBJ2-7; TRBD2 agrees at 7 bases. The CDR3 consists of 16 residues. Germline V gene sequence: CDR1 MDHEN, CDR2 SYDVKM. V lost 7 bases to trimming and J lost 0 bases; unmatched junction nucleotides: 12. Written as DNA, the CDR3 is TGTGCCAGCACTCCCGAGGGGACTATCCACTCCTACGAGCAGTACTTC. This gives the protein CASTPEGTIHSYEQYF.

The chain couples TRBV5-5 to TRBJ1-2, with 11 bases identical to TRBD1. This CDR3 contains 14 residues. V dropped 3 bases and J dropped 4; count of bases not matched to a gene: 2. Germline CDR1 reads SGHKS; CDR2 reads YYEKEE (reference sequence). CDR3 protein: CASSSDRGPYGYTF. The CDR3 DNA follows: TGTGCCAGCAGCTCGGACAGGGGGCCCTATGGCTACACCTTC.

The J gene is TRBJ1-3, the V gene TRBV28; the D gene is possibly TRBD1 (5 bases). V gave up 6 bases and J gave up 3 bases, with 12 bases separating them. Germline CDR1 MDHEN, CDR2 SYDVKM. The CDR3 runs 14 residues. The CDR3 is CASSTGGVGNTIYF. The CDR3 region has the DNA TGTGCCAGCAGCACTGGAGGGGTTGGAAACACCATATATTTT. Drawing the rest from reference TRBV28 and TRBJ1-3, the complete variable domain is DVKVTQSSRYLVKRTGEKVFLECVQDMDHENMFWYRQDPGLGLRLIYFSYDVKMKEKGDIPEGYSVSREKKERFSLILESASTNQTSMYLCASSTGGVGNTIYFGEGSWLTVV.

The rearrangement joins TRBV29-1 to TRBJ2-1, with 10 bases aligning to TRBD2. After removal of 1 base from V and 0 bases from J, the junction contained 15 bases not matched to a gene. The germline V gene encodes CDR1 SQVTM and CDR2 ANQGSEA. This CDR3 contains 20 residues. CDR3 sequence: CSVEGGPTSGAVSSYNEQFF. DNA for the CDR3: TGCAGCGTTGAAGGAGGGCCAACTAGCGGGGCCGTCAGCTCCTACAATGAGCAGTTCTTC.

The chain uses TRBV5-3 and TRBJ2-3; 7 bases agree with TRBD2. TRBV5-3 carries the ORF label, with uncertain function. Trimming cost V 0 bases and J 5 bases; bases outside gene matches: 3. The CDR3 covers 14 residues. The DNA of the CDR3 is TGTGCCAGAAGCTTGGCGTTAGCGGGAGATACGCAGTATTTT. This translates into CARSLALAGDTQYF.

The chain recombines TRBV5-1 with TRBJ2-1, with 11 bases matching TRBD2. This CDR3 is 15 amino acids long. Germline CDR1 is SGHRS and CDR2 is YFSETQ. Trimming removed 2 bases from V and 4 bases from J; junction bases left unmatched: 2. The CDR3 here is CASSLTSGGYNEQFF. DNA for the CDR3: TGCGCCAGCAGCTTAACTAGCGGGGGTTACAATGAGCAGTTCTTC.

The rearrangement uses TRBV10-3 and TRBJ1-1, with D uncertain. Per the germline V gene, CDR1 is ENHRY and CDR2 is SYGVKD. The CDR3 is 14 amino acids. Between the trimmed V and J ends, which lost 8 bases and 3 bases, there was a span of 16 bases. The CDR3 loop reads CAISVGVLDTEAFF. CDR3 coding DNA: TGTGCCATCTCCGTCGGTGTTTTGGACACTGAAGCTTTCTTT.

This clone was detected a few times. The chain has TRBV7-3 and TRBJ2-2, with D possibly matching TRBD1 (5 bases). V dropped 3 bases and J dropped 8 bases, with 10 bases sitting between them. CDR1 is SGHTA and CDR2 is FQGTGA in the germline V gene. This CDR3 region has 13 residues. This chain's CDR3 is CASSLPRTGELFF. The CDR3 DNA reads as TGTGCCAGCAGCTTGCCACGGACAGGGGAGCTGTTTTTT.

The chain has TRBV20-1 and TRBJ1-2, with D possibly TRBD1 on 6 matching bases. There are 14 residues in the CDR3. V gave up 3 bases and J gave up 2 bases, with 13 bases separating them. Germline assignment: CDR1 DFQATT and CDR2 SNEGSKA (reference sequence). This CDR3 is CSASSGVSNYGYTF. CDR3 nucleotides: TGCAGTGCTAGTTCAGGGGTTTCGAACTATGGCTACACCTTC.

The genes are TRBV19 and TRBJ2-1; 7 bases map to TRBD2. The CDR3 has 17 amino acids. V lost 0 bases, J lost 4 bases, and 9 bases stayed unmatched. Germline V gene sequence: CDR1 LNHDA, CDR2 SQIVND (reference sequence). The CDR3 sequence is CASSIDEAAGPYNEQFF. CDR3 sequence (DNA): TGTGCCAGTAGTATAGATGAGGCAGCGGGACCTTACAATGAGCAGTTCTTC. Full variable domain (remainder filled in from reference TRBV19 and TRBJ2-1): DGGITQSPKYLFRKEGQNVTLSCEQNLNHDAMYWYRQDPGQGLRLIYYSQIVNDFQKGDIAEGYSVSREKKESFPLTVTSAQKNPTAFYLCASSIDEAAGPYNEQFFGPGTRLTVL.

V is TRBV2 and J is TRBJ2-1; 7 bases line up with TRBD1. V was pared by 3 bases and J by 8 bases, with 13 bases of the junction left unmatched. Germline loops: CDR1 SNHLY, CDR2 FYNNEI. CDR3 length: 16 amino acids. As DNA, the CDR3 is TGTGCCAGCAGTGACCTACCAGGGGGTGTTATAGATGAGCAGTTCTTC. Residues: CASSDLPGGVIDEQFF.

This clone was recorded only once. The gene calls are TRBV7-2 and TRBJ1-4; D is unresolved. V shed 5 bases and J shed 6 bases, with 13 bases lying between them. This CDR3 spans 14 amino acids. Germline V gene sequence: CDR1 SGHTA, CDR2 FQGNSA. CDR3: CASSTYVADEKLFF. DNA of the CDR3: TGTGCCAGCAGCACGTACGTGGCGGATGAAAAACTGTTTTTT.

This chain joins TRBV21-1 and TRBJ2-2; the table names TRBD2, a call not compared with the DNA. TRBV21-1 is listed as a pseudogene. The CDR3 is 19 amino acids. The CDR3: CASSKVRAGLAGVGGELFF. Written as DNA, the CDR3 is TGTGCCAGCAGCAAAGTAAGGGCGGGACTAGCGGGAGTTGGCGGGGAGCTGTTTTTT.

This clone was found once. Other nucleotide sequences in the sample specify the same CDR3. The chain has TRBV6-5 and TRBJ1-1; 8 bases align to TRBD1. Per germline, CDR1 MNHEY and CDR2 SVGAGI. CDR3 length equals 13 residues. Trimming cost V 2 bases and J 7 bases; bases outside gene matches: 3. The CDR3 is CASSYPGTGEAFF. In DNA, the CDR3 is TGTGCCAGCAGTTACCCGGGGACAGGTGAAGCTTTCTTT.

This chain connects TRBV6-5 to TRBJ2-7, with a weak D call TRBD2 (5 bases). CDR3 length equals 14 residues. The germline gives CDR1 MNHEY, CDR2 SVGAGI. The V end lost 5 bases, the J end lost 0 bases, and 11 bases lay between the germline ends. The CDR3 DNA is TGTGCCAGCAGTCCAGCGGATAGCTCCTACGAGCAGTACGTC. Residues: CASSPADSSYEQYV.

J is TRBJ1-5 and V is TRBV11-2; 12 bases are a match to TRBD1. Germline lookup yields CDR1 SGHAT and CDR2 FQNNGV. The CDR3 is made up of 15 amino acids. V lost 4 bases, J lost 6 bases, and 4 bases stayed unmatched. The CDR3 DNA sequence: TGTGCCAGCAGCTCCGGGACAGGGGGCTTTCAGCCCCAGCATTTT. The encoded protein is CASSSGTGGFQPQHF.

This sequence joins TRBV3-1 (or the pseudogene TRBV3-2) and TRBJ2-7, with a weak D call TRBD2 (5 bases). Germline CDR1 reads LGHDT; CDR2 reads YNNKEL (reference sequence). This CDR3 has 12 amino acids. Between the trimmed V and J ends, which lost 4 bases and 7 bases, there was a span of 11 bases. The CDR3, as DNA: TGTGCCAGCAGCCTTAACACGGGGGAGCAGTACTTC. This encodes CASSLNTGEQYF.

The chain recombines TRBV6-1 with TRBJ2-5, with 8 bases fitting TRBD1. Germline V CDR1 and CDR2: MNHNS, SASEGT. V gave up 3 bases and J gave up 5 bases; unmatched junction bases: 2. CDR3 length: 13 amino acids. CDR3 coding DNA: TGTGCCAGCAGTGATGGACAGGGCGAGACCCAGTACTTC. Translating it yields CASSDGQGETQYF.

This chain links TRBV9 with TRBJ2-3, with D unclear. From germline, CDR1 is SGDLS and CDR2 YYNGEE. Trimming pared 1 base from V and 3 bases from J, leaving 9 bases between. The CDR3 has 14 amino acids. The CDR3 spells CASSVQANTDTQYF. CDR3 DNA: TGTGCCAGCAGCGTACAGGCGAATACAGATACGCAGTATTTT.

The rearrangement joins TRBV3-1 (or the pseudogene TRBV3-2) to TRBJ1-1; the D is unclear. Per the germline V gene, CDR1 is LGHDT and CDR2 is YNNKEL (reference sequence). V shed 0 bases and J shed 7 bases, with 9 bases lying between them. The CDR3 length is 13 residues. The DNA of the CDR3 is TGTGCCAGCAGCCAAGATTGGGGAGGTGAAGCTTTCTTT. The encoded protein is CASSQDWGGEAFF.

The V gene is TRBV2, the J gene TRBJ2-3; 8 bases are a match to TRBD2. V dropped 3 bases and J dropped 2; count of bases not matched to a gene: 13. CDR3 size: 18 residues. Germline CDR1 SNHLY, CDR2 FYNNEI. CDR3 coding DNA: TGTGCCAGCAGTGAGAGAGCGGGGGAACTTCGCCTCACAGATACGCAGTATTTT. This encodes CASSERAGELRLTDTQYF.

This chain joins TRBV4-1 and TRBJ2-3, with 9 positions matching TRBD2. The germline V gene has CDR1 MGHRA and CDR2 YSYEKL. Losses at the gene ends were 3 bases for V and 2 bases for J; bases not matched to a gene: 9. The CDR3 has 17 amino acids. Here the CDR3 reads CASSHPTSGTITDTQYF. The CDR3 bases are TGCGCCAGCAGCCATCCGACTAGCGGAACAATCACAGATACGCAGTATTTT.

This chain joins TRBV7-9 and TRBJ2-4; D ambiguous. The V end was cut by 2 bases, the J end by 13 bases, with 15 bases between. The CDR3 is made up of 13 amino acids. The germline CDR1 and CDR2 sequences are SEHNR and FQNEAQ (reference sequence). In nucleotides, the CDR3 is TGTGCCAGCAGCTTATTGGGCAGGTCTTCACAGTACTTC. Translated: CASSLLGRSSQYF. Based on the CDR3 plus reference TRBV7-9 and TRBJ2-4, the full variable domain is DTGVSQNPRHKITKRGQNVTFRCDPISEHNRLYWYRQTLGQGPEFLTYFQNEAQLEKSRLLSDRFSAERPKGSFSTLEIQRTEQGDSAMYLCASSLLGRSSQYFGAGTRLSVL.

V usage is TRBV29-1 and J usage is TRBJ1-2; D unresolved. The CDR3 sequence is 12 residues long. V shed 6 bases and J shed 1 base, with 9 bases lying between them. Germline V gives CDR1 SQVTM, CDR2 ANQGSEA. The CDR3 bases are TGCAGCGTCACGAGGGTTAACTATGGCTACACCTTC. It codes for CSVTRVNYGYTF.

The chain employs TRBV29-1 and TRBJ1-1; D not resolved. The CDR3 covers 12 residues. V lost 2 bases to trimming and J lost 3 bases, with 7 bases between them. CDR1 is SQVTM, CDR2 ANQGSEA, per germline. The CDR3 bases are TGCAGCGTTGAACACCGGGACACTGAAGCTTTCTTT. Encoded protein: CSVEHRDTEAFF.